This T cell receptor beta chain was identified during a study of memory CD4+ T cells and cytomegalovirus serostatus. Study context: Healthy Belgian adult donors included about nine CMV-positive and 24 CMV-negative people. Findings and caveats of the study: Suggested: most of the CMV-linked TCR signature lies in CD4+ memory cells. Of about 150 reported CMV TCRbeta sequences, 60 to 85 were found in memory CD4+ repertoires.

Single viable CD3+CD4+CD8-CD45RO+ cells were sorted as the memory CD4+ T cells. After thawing, CD4+ T cells were positively selected. Clones were sequenced by immunoSEQ multiplex PCR, and TCRdb holds only the in-frame ones, with some missing. The sample includes around 84,000 clones, less than 90% seen only once; the top ten take around 0.84%. As concerns this clone: Its cognate antigen is unknown.

Germline V gene data show CDR1 as SEHNR and CDR2 as FQNEAQ (reference sequence). The CDR3 runs to 15 residues. V was shortened by 7 bases and J by 5 bases, with 17 bases between the two germline ends. This TCR came from an adult in good health and CMV-seronegative. The chain has TRBV7-9 and TRBJ1-4; a weak D match, TRBD1 (5 bases). Sequenced material: memory CD4+ T cells from blood. This CDR3 is CASILSGTANEKLFF. CDR3 DNA: TGTGCCAGCATCTTGTCCGGGACGGCCAATGAAAAACTGTTTTTT. The full variable domain, completed using reference TRBV7-9 and TRBJ1-4, is DTGVSQNPRHKITKRGQNVTFRCDPISEHNRLYWYRQTLGQGPEFLTYFQNEAQLEKSRLLSDRFSAERPKGSFSTLEIQRTEQGDSAMYLCASILSGTANEKLFFGSGTQLSVL.